These T cell receptor beta chains were read from a single sample in a study of blood T cell repertoires in COVID-19. Sequencing used immunoSEQ multiplex PCR; TCRdb keeps in-frame clones, though not all of them. Of about 230,000 clones in the sample, around four fifths were seen once. The sequenced material came from peripheral blood. These receptors came from a woman between 65 and 79 years old with active or convalescent COVID-19. Each CDR3 is given with its conserved first and last residue. D genes are given only for firm matches. Size is stated for part of the rows, as once, few or many counts, or as a class when the clone is expanded.

V gene	J gene	D gene	clone size	CDR3 length	CDR3 protein	CDR3 DNA
TRBV5-1	TRBJ1-1	NA	few	15	CASSLDLSGGTEAFF	TGCGCCAGCAGCTTGGATCTGTCGGGGGGCACTGAAGCTTTCTTT
TRBV25-1	TRBJ1-1	TRBD1	NA	16	CASIQPGTGGRAEAFF	TGTGCCAGCATTCAACCCGGGACAGGGGGTAGGGCTGAAGCTTTCTTT
TRBV6-5	TRBJ2-1	NA	NA	15	CASSYMAGVANEQFF	TGTGCCAGCAGTTACATGGCGGGCGTTGCTAATGAGCAGTTCTTC
TRBV5-6	TRBJ1-2	TRBD1	NA	16	CASSPKLLGQGYGYTF	TGTGCCAGCAGCCCGAAGTTGCTGGGACAGGGGTATGGCTACACCTTC
TRBV5-1	TRBJ2-7	TRBD2	once	16	CASSSLTSGVPYEQYF	TGCGCCAGCAGCTCCTTGACTAGCGGGGTCCCCTACGAGCAGTACTTC
TRBV7-2	TRBJ2-1	NA	NA	15	CASSSEPSSYNEQFF	TGTGCCAGCAGCTCTGAGCCGAGCTCCTACAATGAGCAGTTCTTC
TRBV7-8	TRBJ2-5	TRBD2	NA	14	CASSLRGGGETQYF	TGTGCCAGCAGCTTACGCGGCGGGGGGGAAACCCAGTACTTC
TRBV2	TRBJ1-1	NA	NA	15	CASSEQAPRDTEAFF	TGTGCCAGCAGTGAACAGGCACCCAGGGACACTGAAGCTTTCTTT
TRBV9	TRBJ1-5	NA	once	12	CASSVGEGAQHF	TGTGCCAGCAGCGTAGGTGAGGGCGCCCAGCATTTT
TRBV28	TRBJ2-3	TRBD2	NA	16	CASSFGLAGGGDTQYF	TGTGCCAGCAGTTTTGGGCTAGCGGGAGGAGGAGATACGCAGTATTTT
TRBV29-1	TRBJ1-3	NA	NA	14	CSVAEQGPGNTIYF	TGCAGCGTCGCCGAACAGGGTCCTGGAAACACCATATATTTT
TRBV6-5	TRBJ1-3	TRBD1	NA	14	CASRKQGAGNTIYF	TGTGCCAGCAGAAAACAGGGGGCCGGAAACACCATATATTTT
TRBV7-2	TRBJ2-1	NA	NA	15	CASSGQSGSYNEQFF	TGTGCCAGCAGCGGTCAGTCGGGCTCCTACAATGAGCAGTTCTTC